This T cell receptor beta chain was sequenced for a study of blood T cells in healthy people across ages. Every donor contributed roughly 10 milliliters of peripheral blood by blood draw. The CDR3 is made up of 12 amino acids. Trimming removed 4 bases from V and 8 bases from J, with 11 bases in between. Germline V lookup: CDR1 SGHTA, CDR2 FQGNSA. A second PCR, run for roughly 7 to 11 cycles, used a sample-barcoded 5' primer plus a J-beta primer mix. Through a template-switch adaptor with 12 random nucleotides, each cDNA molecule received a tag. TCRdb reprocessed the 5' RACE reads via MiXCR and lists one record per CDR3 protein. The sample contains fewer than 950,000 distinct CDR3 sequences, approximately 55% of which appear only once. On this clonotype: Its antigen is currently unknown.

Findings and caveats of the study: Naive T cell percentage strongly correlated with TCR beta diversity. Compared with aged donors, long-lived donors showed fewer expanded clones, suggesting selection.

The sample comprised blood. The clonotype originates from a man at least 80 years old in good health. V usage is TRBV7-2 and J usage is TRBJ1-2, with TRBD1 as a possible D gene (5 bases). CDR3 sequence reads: CASSSDSGGYTF. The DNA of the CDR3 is TGTGCCAGCAGCTCTGACAGTGGCGGCTACACCTTC.